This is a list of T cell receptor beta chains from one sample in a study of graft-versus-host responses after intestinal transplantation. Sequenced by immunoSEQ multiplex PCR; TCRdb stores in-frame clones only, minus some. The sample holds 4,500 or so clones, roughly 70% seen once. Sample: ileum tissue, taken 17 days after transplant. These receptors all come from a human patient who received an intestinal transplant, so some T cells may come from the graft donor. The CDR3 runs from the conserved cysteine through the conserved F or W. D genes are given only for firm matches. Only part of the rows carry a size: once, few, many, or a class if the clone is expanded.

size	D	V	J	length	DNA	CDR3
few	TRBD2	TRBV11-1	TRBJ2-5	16	TGTGCCAGCAGCTTAGGTCTCCGGGGGGGCCTTGGGACCCAGTACTTC	CASSLGLRGGLGTQYF
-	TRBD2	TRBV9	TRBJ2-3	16	TGTGCCAGCAGCGTAGTTTTAGCGGGGGGGACAGATACGCAGTATTTT	CASSVVLAGGTDTQYF
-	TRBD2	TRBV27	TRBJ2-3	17	TGTGCCAGTGGGGGACTAGCGGGGGGCCCTAGCACAGATACGCAGTATTTT	CASGGLAGGPSTDTQYF
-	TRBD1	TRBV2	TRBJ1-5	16	TGTGCCAGCAGTTTTGACAGGGGGAACAGCAATCAGCCCCAGCATTTT	CASSFDRGNSNQPQHF
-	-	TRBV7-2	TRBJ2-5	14	TGTGCCAGCAGCTTCGGCGGGCCCCAAGAGACCCAGTACTTC	CASSFGGPQETQYF
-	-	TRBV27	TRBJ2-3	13	TGTGCCAGCAGCCGTCTCGTCGCAGATACGCAGTATTTT	CASSRLVADTQYF
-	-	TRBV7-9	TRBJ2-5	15	TGTGCCAGCAGCCCAGGGATTGGGCGAGAAGAGACCCAGTACTTC	CASSPGIGREETQYF
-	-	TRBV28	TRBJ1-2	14	TGTGCCAGCAGTTTACCGACAGGCGGGTATGGCTACACCTTC	CASSLPTGGYGYTF
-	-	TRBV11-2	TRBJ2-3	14	TGTGCCAGCAGCTTAGGTCCTCCTACCGGGACGCAGTATTTT	CASSLGPPTGTQYF
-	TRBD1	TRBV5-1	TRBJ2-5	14	TGCGCCAGCAGCCAACGACAGGGGGAAGAGACCCAGTACTTC	CASSQRQGEETQYF
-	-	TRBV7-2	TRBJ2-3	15	TGTGCCAGCAGCTTAGATTTTGGGCTGGCAGATACGCAGTATTTT	CASSLDFGLADTQYF
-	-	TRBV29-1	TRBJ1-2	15	TGCAGCGTTGATTTTGGGGAGGGGGGCGGAAATGGCTACACCTTC	CSVDFGEGGGNGYTF
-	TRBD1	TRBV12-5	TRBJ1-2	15	TGTGCTAGTGGGTTAAGGGACAGGGAAGGTTATGGCTACACCTTC	CASGLRDREGYGYTF
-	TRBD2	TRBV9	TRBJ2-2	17	TGTGCCAGCAGCGTAGAAATCGGGGGGTCAATCACCGGGGAGCTGTTTTTT	CASSVEIGGSITGELFF
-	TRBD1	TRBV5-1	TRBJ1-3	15	TGCGCCAGCAGCTTACAGGGGAACTCTGGAAACACCATATATTTT	CASSLQGNSGNTIYF
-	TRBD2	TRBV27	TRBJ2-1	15	TGTGCCAGCGTGCGAACTAGCGGGGGTACAAATGAGCAGTTCTTC	CASVRTSGGTNEQFF
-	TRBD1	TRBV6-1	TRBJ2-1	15	TGTGCCAGCAGTGAAGCGTGGACAGGGAACAATGAGCAGTTCTTC	CASSEAWTGNNEQFF
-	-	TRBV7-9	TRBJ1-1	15	TGTGCCAGCAGCCCCTGGGCAGGGATGAACACTGAAGCTTTCTTT	CASSPWAGMNTEAFF
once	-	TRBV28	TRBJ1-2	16	TGTGCCAGCAGAACAAAAGGGCGGGGGTTTGGCTATGGCTACACCTTC	CASRTKGRGFGYGYTF
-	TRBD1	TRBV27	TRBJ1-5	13	TGTGCCAGCAGTTTTGGACAGGGTCAGCCCCAGCATTTT	CASSFGQGQPQHF
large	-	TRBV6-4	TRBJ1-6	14	TGTGCCAGCAGTGACCAGGGTGGTAATTCACCCCTCCACTTT	CASSDQGGNSPLHF
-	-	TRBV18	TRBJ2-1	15	TGTGCCAGCTCACAGTACGGCGGGGTATACAATGAGCAGTTCTTC	CASSQYGGVYNEQFF
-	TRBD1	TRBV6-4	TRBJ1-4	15	TGTGCCAGCAGACCCCAGGGGGGCGCGGGGGAAAAACTGTTTTTT	CASRPQGGAGEKLFF
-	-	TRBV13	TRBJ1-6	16	TGTGCCAGCAGCTTACGGGGGGTCGCCTATAATTCACCCCTCCACTTT	CASSLRGVAYNSPLHF
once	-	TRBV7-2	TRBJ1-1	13	TGTGCCAGCAGCTTTGACCGGGACACTGAAGCTTTCTTT	CASSFDRDTEAFF
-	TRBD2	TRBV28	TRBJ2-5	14	TGTGCCAGCAGGCTGACTAGCTTGGTCGAGACCCAGTACTTC	CASRLTSLVETQYF
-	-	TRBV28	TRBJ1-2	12	TGTGCCAGCAGTCCCGTAGACTATGGCTACACCTTC	CASSPVDYGYTF
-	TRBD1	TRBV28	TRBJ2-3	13	TGTGCCAGCGGAGACAGGGGAGAAGGTACGCAGTATTTT	CASGDRGEGTQYF
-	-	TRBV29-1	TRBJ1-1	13	TGCAGCGCTGAGGACAGTTGGGGCACTGAAGCTTTCTTT	CSAEDSWGTEAFF
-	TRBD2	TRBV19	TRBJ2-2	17	TGTGCCAGTAGTATAGATCTAGCGGGTATGAACACCGGGGAGCTGTTTTTT	CASSIDLAGMNTGELFF
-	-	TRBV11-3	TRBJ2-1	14	TGTGCCAGCAGCTTAGATGGGGAGGACAATGAGCAGTTCTTC	CASSLDGEDNEQFF
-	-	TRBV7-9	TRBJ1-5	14	TGTGCCAGCAGCTTAGATGGCTTTAATCAGCCCCAGCATTTT	CASSLDGFNQPQHF
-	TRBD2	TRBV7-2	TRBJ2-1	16	TGTGCCAGCAGCTTAGGGCTAGCGGGGGGGTCCAATGAGCAGTTCTTC	CASSLGLAGGSNEQFF
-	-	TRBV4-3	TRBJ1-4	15	TGCGCCAGCAGCCCCACAGGTGCAACTAATGAAAAACTGTTTTTT	CASSPTGATNEKLFF
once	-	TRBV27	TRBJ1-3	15	TGTGCCAGCAGTTTGACAGGTGTCTCTGGAAACACCATATATTTT	CASSLTGVSGNTIYF
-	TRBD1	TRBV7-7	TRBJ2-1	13	TGTGCTAGCAGCTTCGACAGGGACAGTGAGCAGTTCTTC	CASSFDRDSEQFF
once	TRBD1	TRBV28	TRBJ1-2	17	TGTGCCAGCAGCCCCGGGACAGGAAAACTTTCAAACTATGGCTACACCTTC	CASSPGTGKLSNYGYTF
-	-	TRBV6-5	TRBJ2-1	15	TGTGCCAGCAGTTACGGGGCTAGTGGATACAATGAGCAGTTCTTC	CASSYGASGYNEQFF
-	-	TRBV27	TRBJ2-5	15	TGTGCCAGCAGCACTCAGGGGGGCCAAGGAGAGACCCAGTACTTC	CASSTQGGQGETQYF
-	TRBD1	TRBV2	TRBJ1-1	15	TGTGCCAGCAGCTCCGGGACAGGGGTGAACACTGAAGCTTTCTTT	CASSSGTGVNTEAFF
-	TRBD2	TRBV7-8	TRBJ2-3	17	TGTGCCAGCAGCTTAGTAGTGGGACTACGTAACACAGATACGCAGTATTTT	CASSLVVGLRNTDTQYF
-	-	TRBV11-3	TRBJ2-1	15	TGTGCCAGCAGCTTAGATAGCGGCTCCTACAATGAGCAGTTCTTC	CASSLDSGSYNEQFF
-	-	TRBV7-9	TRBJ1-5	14	TGTGCCAGCAGCCACGGGGGAGGCAATCAGCCCCAGCATTTT	CASSHGGGNQPQHF
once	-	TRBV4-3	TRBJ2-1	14	TGCGCCAGCAGCCTCCACAGGGACCTTAATGAGCAGTTCTTC	CASSLHRDLNEQFF
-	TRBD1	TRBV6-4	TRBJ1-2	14	TGTGCCAGCAGTGTTGGACAGGGGGCGGGTGGCTACACCTTC	CASSVGQGAGGYTF
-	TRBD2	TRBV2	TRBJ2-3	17	TGTGCCAGCAGTGAGAGTGGAGGGAGGGAGGGCACATATACGCAGTATTTT	CASSESGGREGTYTQYF
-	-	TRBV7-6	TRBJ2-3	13	TGTGCCAGCAGCGAAACAGCTTCGGATACGCAGTATTTT	CASSETASDTQYF
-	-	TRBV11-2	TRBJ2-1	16	TGTGCCAGCAGCTTAATCCACCCCCGTCTAGTGGGTGAGCAGTTCTTC	CASSLIHPRLVGEQFF